The 7 T cell receptor beta chains below were found in one sample sequenced in a study of blood T cell repertoires in COVID-19. Profiled with immunoSEQ multiplex PCR; TCRdb holds only in-frame clones, not every one. The table lists roughly 220,000 clones, 90% of them singletons, with about 15% in the top ten. Sequenced input: PBMCs or T cells enriched from blood (not recorded which). The receptors originated from a man in his thirties or forties who had been exposed to COVID-19.

V is TRBV12-3 or TRBV12-4 and J is TRBJ1-1, with 9 bases fitting TRBD1. The CDR3 covers 13 residues. Trimming removed 7 bases from V and 1 base from J; junction bases left unmatched: 1. CDR3 nucleotide sequence: TGTGCCAGCATGGGACAGGGGAACACTGAAGCTTTCTTT. As protein: CASMGQGNTEAFF.

The chain joins TRBV2 to TRBJ1-6; D unresolved. V lost 7 bases, J lost 7 bases, and 14 bases lay in between. The germline V gene has CDR1 SNHLY and CDR2 FYNNEI. This CDR3 is built from 14 residues. DNA of the CDR3: TGTGCCAGCATGGAGGGTGCGAGAAATTCACCCCTCCACTTT. Encoded protein: CASMEGARNSPLHF.

The J gene is TRBJ2-2, the V gene TRBV13; no clear D gene. Deletions cut 6 bases from V and 5 bases from J, with 10 bases between. Per germline, CDR1 PRHDT and CDR2 FYEKMQ (reference sequence). CDR3 size: 13 residues. The CDR3 protein is CASRRLNTGELFF. The CDR3, as DNA: TGTGCCAGCAGACGACTTAATACCGGGGAGCTGTTTTTT.

The CDR3 sequence is CASTRSRTGEAFF. Here the CDR3 DNA reads TGTGCCAGCACCCGGAGTAGGACAGGTGAAGCTTTCTTT. The genes are TRBV3-1 (or the pseudogene TRBV3-2) and TRBJ1-1, with TRBD1 matching over 7 bases. This CDR3 is 13 amino acids long. CDR1 and CDR2 (germline): LGHDT, YNNKEL (reference sequence). The trim removed 7 bases at V and 7 bases at J, leaving 9 bases unmatched.

The rearrangement uses TRBV6-4 and TRBJ1-4, with unresolved D. Looked up from germline, CDR1 is MRHNA and CDR2 is SNTAGT. Trimming shortened V by 8 bases and J by 4 bases, and 8 bases separated the two germline ends. The CDR3 covers 12 residues. CDR3 region: CASPAGNEKLFF. The CDR3 DNA reads TGTGCCAGCCCCGCGGGTAATGAAAAACTGTTTTTT.

The chain links TRBV12-3 or TRBV12-4 to TRBJ1-1; the D gene is possibly TRBD1 (5 bases). Trimming took off 3 bases at V and 6 bases at J, with 11 bases between the two ends. CDR3 length equals 13 residues. CDR3 amino acids: CASSLGGYSEAFF. The CDR3 nucleotides read TGTGCCAGCAGTTTGGGGGGATACTCTGAAGCTTTCTTT.

The V and J genes are TRBV3-1 (or the pseudogene TRBV3-2) and TRBJ2-7, with 7 bases matching TRBD1. The CDR3 length is 12 residues. Germline values: CDR1 LGHDT, CDR2 YNNKEL (reference sequence). Trimming removed 8 bases from V and 6 bases from J; junction bases left unmatched: 7. CDR3 in DNA: TGTGCCAGCGGCAGACAGGGATCCGAGCAGTACTTC. Translating gives CASGRQGSEQYF.